This record covers a single T cell receptor beta chain. The CDR3 is made up of 14 amino acids. The trim removed 3 bases at V and 7 bases at J, leaving 7 bases unmatched. CDR1 is MGHDK and CDR2 is SYGVNS in the germline V gene. The source of the sample is a study of CD8 T cells in Susac syndrome. The RNA, roughly 0.5 to 1 ug, was put through reverse transcription using random hexamers. Across 54 Vbeta and 13 Jbeta, immunoSEQ multiplex PCR amplified TCR beta CDR3. Each CDR3 protein is one row after TCRdb ran MiXCR on the immunoSEQ multiplex PCR reads. The sample includes 150,000 to 200,000 distinct CDR3 sequences, almost 96% of them seen just once. Sequencing of TCR beta was performed on blood CD8+ T cells and on blood CD4+ T cells. Purification of the CD8+ and CD4+ T cells relied on negative isolation, and TEMRA cells underwent FACS enrichment.

This chain links TRBV25-1 with TRBJ1-2, with 8 bases fitting TRBD1. Sequenced material: CD4+ T cells from PBMCs. The clonotype was recovered from a human donor with multiple sclerosis. CDR3 amino acids: CASSEAGGGLGYTF. CDR3 bases: TGTGCCAGCAGTGAGGCAGGGGGCGGCCTTGGCTACACCTTC.